Listed below are T cell receptor beta chains from one sample, sequenced in a study of T-cell memory formation after mild COVID-19. TCRdb reprocessed the 5' RACE reads via MiXCR and lists one record per CDR3 protein. There are around 200,000 distinct CDR3 sequences in the sample; 20% to 25% occur only once, and approximately 22% lies in the top ten. Sequenced: PBMCs or a T cell subset sorted from them (not recorded which). The receptor source for this set is an adult woman who had mild COVID-19 (a few samples of this study predate the infection). Cell type and time point are not known. CDR3s include the opening cysteine and the closing phenylalanine or tryptophan. A D gene is named only where the DNA matches it firmly. Clone size is stated in some rows and not others, as once, few, many or a class when expanded.

J gene | V gene | D gene | clone size | CDR3 protein | CDR3 DNA
TRBJ2-1 | TRBV4-1 | TRBD1 | few | CASSHPGTAVYNEQFF | TGCGCCAGCAGCCATCCCGGGACAGCGGTATACAATGAGCAGTTCTTC
TRBJ2-1 | TRBV9 | TRBD2 | - | CASSVAAREPYNEQFF | TGTGCCAGCAGCGTAGCGGCGCGGGAGCCCTACAATGAGCAGTTCTTC
TRBJ2-7 | TRBV4-1 | TRBD1 | - | CASSQAGTGDNEQYF | TGCGCCAGCAGCCAAGCCGGGACAGGGGATAACGAGCAGTACTTC
TRBJ1-2 | TRBV5-1 | - | - | CASRPTGTYGYTF | TGCGCCAGCAGACCAACAGGGACCTATGGCTACACCTTC
TRBJ2-1 | TRBV9 | TRBD2 | - | CASSVGLAGAYNEQFF | TGTGCCAGCAGCGTAGGACTAGCGGGGGCCTACAATGAGCAGTTCTTC
TRBJ2-5 | TRBV7-8 | TRBD2 | few | CASSLALAGDQETQYF | TGTGCCAGCAGCTTAGCGTTAGCGGGGGACCAAGAGACCCAGTACTTC
TRBJ2-1 | TRBV24-1 | - | - | CATSDSGTPFGNEQFF | TGTGCCACCAGTGATTCCGGGACACCCTTTGGGAATGAGCAGTTCTTC
TRBJ2-3 | TRBV6-5 | - | - | CASSYSTRNTQYF | TGTGCCAGCAGTTACTCGACCCGAAATACGCAGTATTTT
TRBJ2-7 | TRBV20-1 | - | - | CSARVGGGEQYF | TGCAGTGCTAGAGTGGGAGGGGGCGAGCAGTACTTC
TRBJ2-7 | TRBV9 | - | - | CASSTEGGATYEQYF | TGTGCCAGCAGCACAGAAGGAGGGGCGACCTACGAGCAGTACTTC
TRBJ2-5 | TRBV25-1 | TRBD2 | few | CASSGGGETQYF | TGTGCCAGCAGTGGCGGGGGGGAGACCCAGTACTTC
TRBJ2-7 | TRBV19 | - | - | CASSSGWTYEQYF | TGTGCCAGTAGTAGCGGGTGGACCTACGAGCAGTACTTC
TRBJ2-7 | TRBV5-6 | - | many | CASSLEGYEQYF | TGTGCCAGCAGCTTAGAGGGCTACGAGCAGTACTTC
TRBJ1-5 | TRBV7-8 | - | few | CASSDEDRYNQPQHF | TGTGCCAGCAGCGACGAAGACAGGTACAATCAGCCCCAGCATTTT
TRBJ2-4 | TRBV5-1 | - | few | CASSPSVEGRSRTKNIQYF | TGCGCCAGCAGCCCTTCAGTTGAAGGCCGATCTAGGACCAAAAACATTCAGTACTTC
TRBJ2-7 | TRBV5-1 | TRBD1 | - | CASSLREGAYEQYF | TGCGCCAGCAGCCTCCGCGAGGGGGCATACGAGCAGTACTTC
TRBJ2-3 | TRBV7-9 | TRBD2 | many | CASRSLAGGRAPADTQYF | TGTGCCAGCAGGTCCCTTGCCGGCGGGAGGGCCCCGGCCGATACGCAGTATTTT
TRBJ2-3 | TRBV29-1 | - | few | CSLGESTDTQYF | TGCAGCCTGGGGGAGAGCACAGATACGCAGTATTTT
TRBJ2-1 | TRBV29-1 | - | - | CSVHQPGDNEQFF | TGCAGCGTCCACCAACCGGGAGACAATGAGCAGTTCTTC
TRBJ2-3 | TRBV24-1 | - | - | CATSDLGGRDTQYF | TGTGCCACCAGTGATTTAGGAGGGAGGGATACGCAGTATTTT
TRBJ1-1 | TRBV20-1 | - | - | CSARSGNTEAFF | TGCAGTGCTAGATCGGGGAACACTGAAGCTTTCTTT
TRBJ1-1 | TRBV9 | - | many | CASSVGSDTEAFF | TGTGCCAGCAGCGTAGGGTCGGACACTGAAGCTTTCTTT
TRBJ1-1 | TRBV30 | - | - | CAWRFGQSNTEAFF | TGTGCCTGGAGATTTGGGCAGTCGAACACTGAAGCTTTCTTT
TRBJ1-1 | TRBV7-9 | - | - | CASGRAFF | TGTGCCAGCGGTAGAGCTTTCTTT
TRBJ2-3 | TRBV29-1 | - | few | CSALLQGPLTDTQYF | TGCAGCGCCTTATTACAGGGCCCACTCACAGATACGCAGTATTTT
TRBJ1-6 | TRBV4-1 | - | - | CASSQEPLRPYNSPLHF | TGCGCCAGCAGCCAAGAACCTCTCAGGCCCTATAATTCACCCCTCCACTTT
TRBJ1-6 | TRBV2 | - | many | CASRMGASYNSPLHF | TGTGCCAGCAGGATGGGGGCATCCTATAATTCACCCCTCCACTTT
TRBJ2-5 | TRBV19 | - | - | CASSPGHETQYF | TGTGCCAGTAGTCCGGGACACGAGACCCAGTACTTC
TRBJ1-2 | TRBV5-1 | - | - | CASSLWTGGYYGYTF | TGCGCCAGCAGCCTTTGGACGGGAGGTTACTATGGCTACACCTTC
TRBJ2-5 | TRBV9 | TRBD1 | few | CASSPQGAKETQYF | TGTGCCAGCAGCCCGCAGGGGGCGAAGGAGACCCAGTACTTC
TRBJ2-5 | TRBV27 | - | - | CASSLGGRFETQYF | TGTGCCAGCAGTTTAGGGGGACGGTTCGAGACCCAGTACTTC
TRBJ1-2 | TRBV29-1 | - | few | CSVEGQSPGYTF | TGCAGCGTTGAGGGACAATCACCTGGCTACACCTTC
TRBJ2-7 | TRBV29-1 | TRBD2 | few | CSVVAGEKYEQYF | TGCAGCGTAGTAGCGGGAGAAAAGTACGAGCAGTACTTC
TRBJ2-1 | TRBV7-9 | - | few | CASSLGEFF | TGTGCCAGCAGCCTAGGGGAGTTCTTC
TRBJ2-7 | TRBV9 | - | many | CASSVGSQGNEQYF | TGTGCCAGCAGCGTAGGGTCACAGGGAAACGAGCAGTACTTC
TRBJ2-5 | TRBV4-1 | TRBD1 | few | CASSRWDREETQYF | TGCGCCAGCAGCCGTTGGGACAGGGAAGAGACCCAGTACTTC
TRBJ1-1 | TRBV11-1 | - | few | CASSSGITEAFF | TGTGCCAGCAGTTCGGGGATCACTGAAGCTTTCTTT
TRBJ2-7 | TRBV24-1 | TRBD1 | - | CATSFTGDTEQYF | TGTGCCACCAGTTTTACAGGGGACACCGAGCAGTACTTC
TRBJ2-1 | TRBV6-5 | - | few | CASSRGGSGNEQFF | TGTGCCAGCAGCCGTGGTGGGTCTGGCAATGAGCAGTTCTTC
TRBJ1-5 | TRBV6-2/TRBV6-3 | - | - | CASSTTGILNQPQHF | TGTGCCAGCAGTACCACAGGGATCCTCAATCAGCCCCAGCATTTT
TRBJ1-1 | TRBV7-9 | - | few | CASSPTQGRTEAFF | TGTGCCAGCAGCCCCACACAGGGTCGGACTGAAGCTTTCTTT
TRBJ2-1 | TRBV30 | - | few | CACRENNEQFF | TGTGCCTGCCGGGAGAACAATGAGCAGTTCTTC
TRBJ2-7 | TRBV28 | - | few | CASSLAETYEQYF | TGTGCCAGCAGTTTAGCAGAAACCTACGAGCAGTACTTC
TRBJ2-3 | TRBV12-3/TRBV12-4 | - | few | CASSLYFGDTQYF | -
TRBJ1-2 | TRBV10-3 | TRBD1 | once | CAITGTGRGNYGYTF | TGTGCCATCACAGGGACAGGCCGGGGTAACTATGGCTACACCTTC
TRBJ2-5 | TRBV5-6 | - | few | CASSLLRPQETQYF | TGTGCCAGCAGCTTGTTGCGGCCACAAGAGACCCAGTACTTC
TRBJ1-4 | TRBV25-1 | - | - | CASSEFTSRGFGEKLFF | TGTGCCAGCAGTGAATTTACCTCCAGGGGATTTGGTGAAAAACTGTTTTTT
TRBJ1-2 | TRBV12-3/TRBV12-4 | TRBD1 | few | CASSRPGQGARGYTF | TGTGCCAGCAGCAGACCGGGACAGGGGGCTCGCGGCTACACCTTC
TRBJ1-1 | TRBV27 | - | - | CASSPVRSGTEAFF | TGTGCCAGCAGTCCCGTCAGGTCTGGCACTGAAGCTTTCTTT
TRBJ2-7 | TRBV23-1 | TRBD1 | few | CASSQARRQGCEQYF | TGCGCCAGCAGCCAGGCGAGGAGACAGGGATGCGAGCAGTACTTC
TRBJ2-5 | TRBV24-1 | - | - | CATSAENQETQYF | TGTGCCACCAGTGCGGAGAACCAAGAGACCCAGTACTTC
TRBJ2-4 | TRBV5-1 | TRBD1 | - | CASSAGTAEIAKNIQYF | TGCGCCAGCAGCGCCGGGACAGCGGAAATAGCCAAAAACATTCAGTACTTC
TRBJ1-1 | TRBV14 | - | - | CASRRSDRNTEAFF | TGTGCCAGCAGACGCTCGGACAGGAACACTGAAGCTTTCTTT